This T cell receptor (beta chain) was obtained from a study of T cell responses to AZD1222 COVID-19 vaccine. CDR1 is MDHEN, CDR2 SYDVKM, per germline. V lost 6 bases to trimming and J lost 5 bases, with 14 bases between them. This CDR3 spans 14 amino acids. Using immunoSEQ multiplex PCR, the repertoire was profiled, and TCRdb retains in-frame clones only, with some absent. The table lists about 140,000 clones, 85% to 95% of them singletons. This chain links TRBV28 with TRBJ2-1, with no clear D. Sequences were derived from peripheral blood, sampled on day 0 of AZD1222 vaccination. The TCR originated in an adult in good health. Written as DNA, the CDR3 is TGTGCCAGCAGCGAACCTGGCCGGGACAATGAGCAGTTCTTC. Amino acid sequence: CASSEPGRDNEQFF.